The 9 T cell receptor beta chains below all came from one sample that was sequenced in a study of T cell responses to AZD1222 COVID-19 vaccine. The assay was immunoSEQ multiplex PCR, and TCRdb's table has in-frame clones only and misses some. Of approximately 130,000 clones listed, over 75% are singletons. Material: peripheral blood, obtained 28 days after the second AZD1222 dose. The receptors come from an adult who received the AZD1222 COVID-19 vaccine.

V gene TRBV5-1 combines with J gene TRBJ2-2, with 10 bases fitting TRBD1. Germline values: CDR1 SGHRS, CDR2 YFSETQ. The junction had 4 bases not matched to a gene; V was cut back by 1 base and J by 4 bases. This CDR3 contains 16 residues. This chain's CDR3 is CASSLFDRGLTGELFF. The CDR3 nucleotides read TGCGCCAGCAGCTTGTTCGACAGGGGGCTCACCGGGGAGCTGTTTTTT.

The chain carries TRBV5-1 and TRBJ2-1, with a weak D call TRBD2 (8 bases). Per the germline V gene, CDR1 is SGHRS and CDR2 is YFSETQ. V was shortened by 4 bases and J by 9 bases, with 17 bases between the two germline ends. The CDR3 covers 14 residues. The CDR3 DNA reads TGCGCCAGCAGCCCCGGGACTAGGGGGCCTGAGCAGTTCTTC. It is translated as CASSPGTRGPEQFF.

The chain carries TRBV2 and TRBJ1-2; D is uncertain. The CDR3 totals 12 residues. Germline V gives CDR1 SNHLY, CDR2 FYNNEI. The V and J ends lost 6 bases and 2 bases respectively, with 7 bases between them. CDR3 sequence: CASRAQNYGYTF. In nucleotides, the CDR3 is TGTGCCAGCAGGGCACAGAACTATGGCTACACCTTC.

This clone was detected a few times. The V gene is TRBV27, the J gene TRBJ1-4, with 7 bases identical to TRBD1. The CDR3 runs to 13 residues. The germline V gene encodes CDR1 MNHEY and CDR2 SMNVEV (reference sequence). The junction had 4 bases not matched to a gene; V was cut back by 5 bases and J by 7 bases. The CDR3 loop reads CASSDRVGEKLFF. As DNA, the CDR3 is TGTGCCAGCAGTGACAGGGTGGGTGAAAAACTGTTTTTT. The full variable domain, completed using reference TRBV27 and TRBJ1-4, is EAQVTQNPRYLITVTGKKLTVTCSQNMNHEYMSWYRQDPGLGLRQIYYSMNVEVTDKGDVPEGYKVSRKEKRNFPLILESPSPNQTSLYFCASSDRVGEKLFFGSGTQLSVL.

The V and J genes are TRBV7-9 and TRBJ1-1; 10 bases agree with TRBD1. V shed 5 bases, J shed 6 bases, and the junction held 6 bases outside the gene matches. CDR1 is SEHNR, CDR2 FQNEAQ, per germline (reference sequence). CDR3 length equals 14 residues. In DNA, the CDR3 is TGTGCCAGCAGCCGCCCGACAGGGGGCTCTGAAGCTTTCTTT. Protein sequence: CASSRPTGGSEAFF.

This chain connects TRBV5-4 to TRBJ1-6, with 10 bases identical to TRBD1. Looked up from germline, CDR1 is SGHNT and CDR2 is YYREEE (reference sequence). This CDR3 has 15 amino acids. With 3 bases clipped from V and 7 bases from J, the junction kept 4 bases outside the gene matches. DNA of the CDR3: TGTGCCAGCAGCTGGGCGGGACAGGGGAATTCACCCCTCCACTTT. It encodes CASSWAGQGNSPLHF.

The chain couples TRBV5-6 to TRBJ2-1, with D hard to call. The CDR3 loop spans 13 amino acids. CDR1 SGHDT and CDR2 YYEEEE come from the germline V gene. The V and J ends lost 4 bases and 4 bases respectively, with 9 bases between them. CDR3 nucleotide sequence: TGTGCCAGCAGCCGGCCTTATTACAATGAGCAGTTCTTC. It specifies CASSRPYYNEQFF. Drawing the rest from reference TRBV5-6 and TRBJ2-1, the complete variable domain is DAGVTQSPTHLIKTRGQQVTLRCSPKSGHDTVSWYQQALGQGPQFIFQYYEEEERQRGNFPDRFSGHQFPNYSSELNVNALLLGDSALYLCASSRPYYNEQFFGPGTRLTVL.

The V and J genes are TRBV19 and TRBJ1-1; D call uncertain. The ends were cut back, 5 bases at V and 6 bases at J, with 16 bases in the middle. This CDR3 spans 14 amino acids. Germline assignment: CDR1 LNHDA and CDR2 SQIVND (reference sequence). DNA for the CDR3: TGTGCCAGTAGTCCCTCGTACCGTAATCCTGAAGCTTTCTTT. It specifies CASSPSYRNPEAFF. The whole variable domain, filled in from reference TRBV19 and TRBJ1-1, reads DGGITQSPKYLFRKEGQNVTLSCEQNLNHDAMYWYRQDPGQGLRLIYYSQIVNDFQKGDIAEGYSVSREKKESFPLTVTSAQKNPTAFYLCASSPSYRNPEAFFGQGTRLTVV.

The chain couples TRBV19 to TRBJ1-1, with TRBD1 matching over 7 bases. The CDR3 sequence is 15 residues long. Germline V gives CDR1 LNHDA, CDR2 SQIVND (reference sequence). V was clipped by 6 bases and J by 6 bases; unmatched bases: 13. The CDR3 is CASRPTGREGAEAFF. The CDR3, as DNA: TGTGCCAGTAGACCGACAGGGCGGGAAGGAGCTGAAGCTTTCTTT.